One sample yielded the 24 T cell receptor beta chains listed below, sequenced in a study of T cell responses to AZD1222 COVID-19 vaccine. Method: immunoSEQ multiplex PCR; TCRdb's copy keeps in-frame clones and lacks some. The table includes 95,000 to 100,000 clones, more than 70% detected once. Sequenced here: peripheral blood, sampled on day 0 of AZD1222 vaccination. These receptors were taken from an adult in good health.

This clone was counted a few times. This chain joins TRBV28 and TRBJ1-4; D is undetermined. With 7 bases removed from V and 8 bases from J, the gap between germline ends came to 20 bases. CDR3 size: 15 residues. Germline V gene data show CDR1 as MDHEN and CDR2 as SYDVKM. The CDR3 here is CASTSRRPGREKLFF. DNA for the CDR3: TGTGCCAGCACCTCCCGCCGACCGGGAAGGGAAAAACTGTTTTTT. Full variable domain (rest looked up from reference TRBV28 and TRBJ1-4): DVKVTQSSRYLVKRTGEKVFLECVQDMDHENMFWYRQDPGLGLRLIYFSYDVKMKEKGDIPEGYSVSREKKERFSLILESASTNQTSMYLCASTSRRPGREKLFFGSGTQLSVL.

The V gene is TRBV13, the J gene TRBJ2-7, with 7 bases identical to TRBD1. The germline gives CDR1 PRHDT, CDR2 FYEKMQ (reference sequence). Trimming removed 5 bases from V and 2 bases from J; junction bases left unmatched: 24. This CDR3 has 20 residues. The CDR3 reads CASSPQASVPPGQRPYEQYF. In DNA, the CDR3 is TGTGCCAGCAGCCCTCAGGCATCCGTTCCTCCGGGACAGCGCCCCTACGAGCAGTACTTC.

The gene calls are TRBV28 and TRBJ2-3; 12 bases line up with TRBD2. The CDR3 loop spans 19 amino acids. With V trimmed by 5 bases and J by 4 bases, 16 bases remained unmatched. Germline CDR1 MDHEN, CDR2 SYDVKM. CDR3 loop: CASSNKLGRLAGESDTQYF. In DNA form, the CDR3 reads TGTGCCAGCAGTAACAAACTTGGAAGACTAGCGGGAGAGTCAGATACGCAGTATTTT.

V is TRBV24-1 and J is TRBJ2-1, with 8 nucleotides matching TRBD1. Germline CDR1 KGHDR, CDR2 SFDVKD. This CDR3 is 16 amino acids long. Unmatched junction bases numbered 6, after V lost 3 bases and J lost 3 bases. The CDR3 bases are TGTGCCACCAGTGATCCCAGGGGGCCTCTCTACAATGAGCAGTTCTTC. Its translation: CATSDPRGPLYNEQFF.

V gene TRBV7-3 combines with J gene TRBJ2-1, with TRBD1 as a possible D gene (6 bases). The CDR3 sequence is 14 residues long. CDR1 and CDR2 (germline): SGHTA, FQGTGA. Trimming cost V 5 bases and J 7 bases, with 15 bases left between them. The CDR3 is CASSALSQGNEQFF. In nucleotides, the CDR3 is TGTGCCAGCAGCGCGCTTAGCCAGGGGAATGAGCAGTTCTTC.

V and J are TRBV19 and TRBJ1-2; D not certain. Deletions cut 2 bases from V and 6 bases from J, with 7 bases between. CDR1 LNHDA and CDR2 SQIVND come from the germline V gene (reference sequence). The CDR3 extends over 12 amino acids. The CDR3 region is CASSISEDGYTF. CDR3 sequence (DNA): TGTGCCAGTAGTATAAGTGAGGATGGCTACACCTTC.

The chain links TRBV7-2 to TRBJ2-2, with TRBD2 as a possible D gene (5 bases). The V and J ends lost 6 bases and 6 bases respectively, with 11 bases between them. CDR3 length equals 13 residues. Germline CDR1 and CDR2: SGHTA and FQGNSA. The CDR3 DNA sequence: TGTGCCAGCAGATGGACTGGGGCCGGGGAGCTGTTTTTT. This encodes CASRWTGAGELFF.

This chain connects TRBV28 to TRBJ1-1; perhaps TRBD1 as D (5 bases). From germline, CDR1 is MDHEN and CDR2 SYDVKM. V was cut by 2 bases and J by 5 bases, with 9 bases left in between. The CDR3 is 13 residues long. The CDR3 reads CASSLGRGTEAFF. The CDR3 DNA sequence: TGTGCCAGCAGTTTAGGTAGGGGAACTGAAGCTTTCTTT.

The chain is built from TRBV9 and TRBJ1-3, with a tentative D call TRBD1 (6 bases). The CDR3 covers 14 residues. V was shortened by 4 bases and J by 3 bases, with 11 bases between the two germline ends. Looked up from germline, CDR1 is SGDLS and CDR2 is YYNGEE. CDR3 DNA sequence: TGTGCCAGCAGCCCCGGGACACTTGGAAACACCATATATTTT. Its protein product is CASSPGTLGNTIYF.

The rearrangement joins TRBV28 to TRBJ2-7, with 7 bases fitting TRBD1. The V and J ends lost 2 bases and 6 bases, in that order; junction bases with no gene match: 7. Germline V gene data show CDR1 as MDHEN and CDR2 as SYDVKM. The CDR3 totals 14 residues. CDR3 region: CASSLAQGTREQYF. In nucleotides, the CDR3 is TGTGCCAGCAGTTTAGCACAGGGGACGCGCGAGCAGTACTTC.

This rearrangement joins TRBV2 to TRBJ1-6; 8 bases fit TRBD1. The germline gives CDR1 SNHLY, CDR2 FYNNEI. This CDR3 is 14 amino acids long. The V gene end was trimmed by 6 bases and the J gene end by 6 bases; junction bases not matched to a gene: 4. As DNA, the CDR3 is TGTGCCAGCAGGCGGGACAGGAGTAATTCACCCCTCCACTTT. It specifies CASRRDRSNSPLHF.

The gene calls are TRBV5-6 and TRBJ1-1, with D possibly being TRBD1 (5 bases). Trimming pared 5 bases from V and 0 bases from J, leaving 8 bases between. The CDR3 covers 13 residues. Germline CDR1 is SGHDT and CDR2 is YYEEEE. CDR3 bases: TGTGCCAGCAGAAACAGGATGAACACTGAAGCTTTCTTT. It yields the protein CASRNRMNTEAFF.

The count of this clone is one. The chain has TRBV7-9 and TRBJ2-6; D is unclear. This CDR3 is built from 15 residues. Germline CDR1 is SEHNR and CDR2 is FQNEAQ (reference sequence). V dropped 1 base and J dropped 0 bases, with 4 bases sitting between them. CDR3 sequence: CASSLGGSGANVLTF. For the CDR3, the DNA is TGTGCCAGCAGCTTAGGGGGCTCTGGGGCCAACGTCCTGACTTTC.

This chain connects TRBV7-9 to TRBJ1-2; weak D call: TRBD1 (6 bases). The germline V gene has CDR1 SEHNR and CDR2 FQNEAQ (reference sequence). The CDR3 is 15 amino acids. V lost 2 bases and J 5 bases, leaving 15 bases between the germline ends. CDR3 loop: CASSLSLGQQYGYTF. DNA for the CDR3: TGTGCCAGCAGCTTAAGCCTTGGACAGCAATATGGCTACACCTTC.

The rearrangement links TRBV2 to TRBJ1-5; tentative D call: TRBD1 (5 bases). The V gene's germline CDR1 is SNHLY and CDR2 FYNNEI. The length of the CDR3 is 14 residues. V gave up 8 bases and J gave up 2 bases, with 13 bases separating them. CDR3 bases: TGTGCCAGCGGCGGGGGTCCTGGCAATCAGCCCCAGCATTTT. Encoded protein: CASGGGPGNQPQHF.

V and J are TRBV5-1 and TRBJ2-7; 9 nucleotides align to TRBD1. J was trimmed by 6 bases and V by 0 bases; bases with no gene match: 7. This CDR3 region has 15 residues. The germline V gene has CDR1 SGHRS and CDR2 YFSETQ. CDR3 protein: CASSLEDRGLREQYF. Written as DNA, the CDR3 is TGCGCCAGCAGCTTGGAGGACAGGGGTTTGCGCGAGCAGTACTTC.

The chain couples TRBV24-1 to TRBJ2-7; 12 bases are shared with TRBD1. There are 15 residues in the CDR3. J was trimmed by 7 bases and V by 4 bases; bases with no gene match: 7. From germline, CDR1 is KGHDR and CDR2 SFDVKD. This CDR3 reads CATSDQGQGAKEQYF. CDR3 nucleotides: TGTGCCACCAGTGACCAGGGACAGGGGGCTAAGGAGCAGTACTTC.

This clone was detected only once. The chain couples TRBV27 to TRBJ1-1; 10 bases line up with TRBD1. Germline values: CDR1 MNHEY, CDR2 SMNVEV (reference sequence). Germline trimming cut 8 bases from V and 5 bases from J; bases unmatched to any gene: 23. CDR3 length equals 19 residues. CDR3 DNA: TGTGCCAGCTTAAAAGTTCGGGTTCAGGACAGGGGGTTGAGGACTGAAGCTTTCTTT. Translating gives CASLKVRVQDRGLRTEAFF.

The V gene is TRBV25-1, the J gene TRBJ2-5, with 8 bases identical to TRBD2. CDR1 is MGHDK, CDR2 SYGVNS, per germline. The CDR3 runs 15 residues. The J segment lost 4 bases and the V segment lost 5 bases, leaving 9 bases of the junction unmatched. CDR3: CASSPLRGAGETQYF. CDR3 nucleotides: TGTGCCAGCAGTCCCCTGCGGGGGGCGGGAGAGACCCAGTACTTC. The complete variable domain, with remaining parts taken from reference TRBV25-1 and TRBJ2-5, reads EADIYQTPRYLVIGTGKKITLECSQTMGHDKMYWYQQDPGMELHLIHYSYGVNSTEKGDLSSESTVSRIRTEHFPLTLESARPSHTSQYLCASSPLRGAGETQYFGPGTRLLVL.

The chain recombines TRBV30 with TRBJ1-4, with unresolved D. V was clipped by 3 bases and J by 8 bases, with 13 bases between them. CDR1 and CDR2 from the germline V gene are GTSNPN and SVGIG (reference sequence). The CDR3 totals 13 residues. The CDR3 DNA reads as TGTGCCTGGAGGGCTAGGGTTAGAGAAAAACTGTTTTTT. Encoded protein: CAWRARVREKLFF.

This clone was seen a single time. J is TRBJ2-7 and V is TRBV7-2; 9 bases map to TRBD2. V shed 1 base, J shed 1 base, and the junction held 2 bases outside the gene matches. Germline V gene sequence: CDR1 SGHTA, CDR2 FQGNSA. The CDR3 spans 15 residues. This CDR3 reads CASSLVAGESYEQYF. CDR3 nucleotide sequence: TGTGCCAGCAGCTTAGTAGCGGGAGAATCCTACGAGCAGTACTTC.

The chain couples TRBV5-6 to TRBJ1-5; 7 bases align to TRBD1. CDR1 SGHDT and CDR2 YYEEEE come from the germline V gene. The J segment lost 5 bases and the V segment lost 4 bases, leaving 6 bases of the junction unmatched. This CDR3 contains 14 residues. CDR3 in DNA: TGTGCCAGCAGCATTCAGACAGGGCATCAGCCCCAGCATTTT. Its translation: CASSIQTGHQPQHF.

This chain joins TRBV11-3 and TRBJ2-3, with a tentative D call TRBD1 (5 bases). V lost 2 bases and J lost 2, with 8 bases in between. This CDR3 is 14 amino acids long. CDR1 and CDR2 (germline): SGHNT, YENEEA. The CDR3 loop reads CASSLRQSTDTQYF. In nucleotides, the CDR3 is TGTGCCAGCAGCTTACGACAGTCCACAGATACGCAGTATTTT.

This sequence joins TRBV9 and TRBJ1-1, with 7 bases lining up with TRBD1. CDR3 length equals 15 residues. With V trimmed by 2 bases and J by 5 bases, 9 bases remained unmatched. Germline V gene lookup returns CDR1 SGDLS and CDR2 YYNGEE. CDR3 coding DNA: TGTGCCAGCAGCGTTTCGACAGGGCTTGGGACTGAAGCTTTCTTT. Its protein product is CASSVSTGLGTEAFF.